This section outlines one T cell receptor (beta chain) sequence together with its context. Its antigen is not identified. The sample originates from a study of tumor-infiltrating lymphocytes in primary liver carcinoma. In the study overall: There were tumors of stage T1-T3 N0M0, each 4.2 to 10 cm across.

Overall study results and limits: Relative to tumor region pairs, the tumor-adjacent and tumor-blood pairs showed overlap that was lower. Presence in all five tumor regions was observed for only about 7.5-24% of top clones.

The 20-30 mg bulk tissue piece was not sorted before simultaneous RNA and DNA extraction. Total RNA amounting to 500 ng was the source from which TCR beta cDNA was made with a constant-region primer. Each TCR beta library was derived from three nested multiplex PCR rounds that employed slightly modified ARM-PCR. One entry per CDR3 protein, called by TCRdb with MiXCR from the multiplex PCR reads. The sample lists about 84,000 distinct CDR3 sequences; 55% to 85% were seen once. The origin of this receptor is a middle-aged man with primary liver carcinoma and hepatitis B virus infection. The sequencing sample was made of liver tumor tissue from sampling region 1. Regarding subset: tumor region T1, superior pole.

CDR3 DNA: TGTGCCAGCAGCCCCCAACCGGGACTAGGGATGTCCAATGAGCAGTTCTTC. Amino acid sequence: CASSPQPGLGMSNEQFF. The rearrangement links TRBV7-3 to TRBJ2-1; 8 bases fit TRBD2. V lost 5 bases, J lost 6 bases, and 15 bases stayed unmatched. The CDR3 is made up of 17 amino acids. Germline V CDR1 and CDR2: SGHTA, FQGTGA.